Each of the 25 T cell receptor beta chains below was sequenced from the same sample in a study of neoadjuvant anti-PD-1 for oral cavity cancer. Assay: immunoSEQ multiplex PCR; the TCRdb copy retains only in-frame clones and omits some. The data show roughly 25,000 clones, with around a quarter seen just once and 16% held by the top ten. Time point: after neoadjuvant nivolumab, at surgical resection. Sequenced material: tumor tissue, taken after nivolumab (anti-PD-1) treatment. All receptors come from a person between 40 and 85 years old with oral cavity squamous cell carcinoma.

The gene calls are TRBV2 and TRBJ2-7, with a possible D match to TRBD1 (5 bases). The CDR3 length is 14 residues. V lost 5 bases and J 5 bases, leaving 16 bases between the germline ends. From germline, CDR1 is SNHLY and CDR2 FYNNEI. The CDR3 sequence: CASSTGLLGNEQYF. The CDR3 bases are TGTGCCAGCAGTACAGGCCTCTTAGGGAACGAGCAGTACTTC.

By its share, this clone is medium-sized (0.01 to 0.1%). The chain uses TRBV6-1 and TRBJ2-7, with 9 bases matching TRBD1. CDR1 and CDR2 (germline): MNHNS, SASEGT. Germline trimming cut 1 base from V and 7 bases from J; bases unmatched to any gene: 11. The CDR3 extends over 16 amino acids. CDR3 residues: CASSEGGGTGWWEQYF. The CDR3, as DNA: TGTGCCAGCAGTGAAGGAGGAGGGACAGGGTGGTGGGAGCAGTACTTC.

This clone appeared a few times. The chain couples TRBV4-1 to TRBJ2-1, with TRBD2 identical over 10 bases. J was trimmed by 8 bases and V by 4 bases; bases with no gene match: 11. Germline CDR1 and CDR2: MGHRA and YSYEKL. The CDR3 is made up of 16 amino acids. This CDR3 reads CASSPYASGSKYEQFF. The CDR3 DNA sequence: TGCGCCAGCAGCCCCTACGCTAGCGGGAGTAAATATGAGCAGTTCTTC.

The rearrangement joins TRBV25-1 to TRBJ1-5, with D maybe TRBD1 (6 bases). Germline loops: CDR1 MGHDK, CDR2 SYGVNS. This CDR3 spans 16 amino acids. V was clipped by 2 bases and J by 4 bases, with 15 bases between them. DNA of the CDR3: TGTGCCAGCAGTGAAGTCGGGGCAGGGGATAATCAGCCCCAGCATTTT. Amino acid sequence: CASSEVGAGDNQPQHF.

The sample holds a few counts of this clone. The chain couples TRBV29-1 to TRBJ1-1; D is ambiguous. In germline, CDR1 is SQVTM, CDR2 ANQGSEA. The CDR3 consists of 11 residues. Trimming cost V 3 bases and J 10 bases, with 12 bases left between them. CDR3 nucleotides: TGCAGCGTTGAGGTTTCTCGAGGAGCTTTCTTT. This codes for CSVEVSRGAFF.

This chain connects TRBV7-2 to TRBJ1-5, with 11 bases matching TRBD1. V gave up 5 bases and J gave up 7 bases; unmatched junction bases: 19. Looked up from germline, CDR1 is SGHTA and CDR2 is FQGNSA. The CDR3 contains 19 residues. The DNA of the CDR3 is TGTGCCAGCAGCCCCCTGGGACAGGGGGGTTACCGGTCGGGGCAGCCCCAGCATTTT. This codes for CASSPLGQGGYRSGQPQHF.

A few counts support this clone. This chain uses TRBV2 with TRBJ2-7; possible D gene TRBD1, 5 bases. V lost 7 bases to trimming and J lost 3 bases, with 19 bases between them. Germline V gives CDR1 SNHLY, CDR2 FYNNEI. The CDR3 sequence is 15 residues long. CDR3 amino acids: CASTQIRQGSYEQYF. The CDR3 nucleotides are TGTGCCAGCACCCAAATTCGGCAGGGAAGCTACGAGCAGTACTTC.

In this sample, this clone turned up a few times. The chain has TRBV19 and TRBJ2-3, with 11 positions matching TRBD2. V gave up 5 bases and J gave up 8 bases; unmatched junction bases: 12. The CDR3 runs to 16 residues. Germline V gives CDR1 LNHDA, CDR2 SQIVND (reference sequence). The DNA of the CDR3 is TGTGCCAGTAGTGGACGGACTAGCGGGTCACTGGGTACGCAGTATTTT. It specifies CASSGRTSGSLGTQYF.

The gene calls are TRBV30 and TRBJ1-2; the match to TRBD1 covers 9 bases. The CDR3 runs 13 residues. J was trimmed by 5 bases and V by 4 bases; bases with no gene match: 5. Germline CDR1 is GTSNPN and CDR2 is SVGIG (reference sequence). The CDR3 nucleotides read TGTGCCTGGACGACAGGGGGAGCTTATGGCTACACCTTC. Translation gives CAWTTGGAYGYTF.

This clone was observed at least ten times. This sequence joins TRBV15 and TRBJ2-5; D is ambiguous. This CDR3 contains 14 residues. Germline V gene lookup returns CDR1 LNHNV and CDR2 YYDKDF (reference sequence). V lost 4 bases and J 0 bases, leaving 9 bases between the germline ends. The CDR3 coding sequence is TGTGCCACCAGCAAGCCCCCGTACCAAGAGACCCAGTACTTC. It translates to CATSKPPYQETQYF.

The chain carries TRBV4-1 and TRBJ2-5, with D possibly matching TRBD2 (7 bases). V shed 0 bases and J shed 5 bases, with 16 bases lying between them. This CDR3 has 16 amino acids. Germline assignment: CDR1 MGHRA and CDR2 YSYEKL. CDR3 coding DNA: TGCGCCAGCAGCCAAGATTTGGCGGGGGCTCGGGAGACCCAGTACTTC. It is translated as CASSQDLAGARETQYF.

Only a few counts were recorded for this clone. The chain links TRBV5-1 to TRBJ1-6; 9 bases match TRBD1. The V gene end was trimmed by 4 bases and the J gene end by 13 bases; junction bases not matched to a gene: 9. The CDR3 sequence is 14 residues long. Germline CDR1 is SGHRS and CDR2 is YFSETQ. The CDR3 DNA is TGCGCCAGCAGCCCCGGGACAGGGTTAGATCCCCTCCACTTT. This encodes CASSPGTGLDPLHF. Full variable domain (missing parts from reference TRBV5-1 and TRBJ1-6): KAGVTQTPRYLIKTRGQQVTLSCSPISGHRSVSWYQQTPGQGLQFLFEYFSETQRNKGNFPGRFSGRQFSNSRSEMNVSTLELGDSALYLCASSPGTGLDPLHFGNGTRLTVT.

The chain carries TRBV5-1 and TRBJ2-1; D unresolved. This CDR3 is built from 18 residues. Deletions cut 5 bases from V and 0 bases from J, with 21 bases between. Germline CDR1 and CDR2: SGHRS and YFSETQ. CDR3 nucleotide sequence: TGCGCCAGCAGTAGGTATCCTATTTACTCCAGCTCCTACAATGAGCAGTTCTTC. Translation: CASSRYPIYSSSYNEQFF.

The sample holds a few counts of this clone. V is TRBV7-9 and J is TRBJ1-1; D uncertain. The CDR3 is made up of 12 amino acids. Germline V gene lookup returns CDR1 SEHNR and CDR2 FQNEAQ (reference sequence). Here the CDR3 reads CAMGHQNTEAFF. As DNA, the CDR3 is TGTGCTATGGGTCACCAGAACACTGAAGCTTTCTTT. The full variable domain, with the rest looked up from reference TRBV7-9 and TRBJ1-1, is DTGVSQNPRHKITKRGQNVTFRCDPISEHNRLYWYRQTLGQGPEFLTYFQNEAQLEKSRLLSDRFSAERPKGSFSTLEIQRTEQGDSAMYLCAMGHQNTEAFFGQGTRLTVV.

The rearrangement uses TRBV7-2 and TRBJ1-2; a weak D match, TRBD1 (6 bases). The CDR3 contains 13 residues. V was clipped by 4 bases and J by 7 bases, with 13 bases between them. Germline V lookup: CDR1 SGHTA, CDR2 FQGNSA. The CDR3 coding sequence is TGTGCCAGCAGCTCATTTGGGGGGGCTGGCTACACCTTC. It is translated as CASSSFGGAGYTF.

This clone was picked up many times. Its ends do not fully match the called genes, so a read error is possible. This rearrangement joins TRBV7-7 to TRBJ1-4; 11 bases map to TRBD1. The CDR3 totals 15 residues. The V gene's germline CDR1 is SSHAT and CDR2 FNYEAQ (reference sequence). The chain's CDR3 is CASSSGQGAGEKLFF. The CDR3 region has the DNA TGTGCTAGCAGTTCAGGACAGGGGGCCGGTGAAAAACTGTTTTTT. The complete variable domain, with remaining parts taken from reference TRBV7-7 and TRBJ1-4, reads GAGVSQSPRYKVTKRGQDVTLRCDPISSHATLYWYQQALGQGPEFLTYFNYEAQPDKSGLPSDRFSAERPEGSISTLTIQRTEQRDSAMYRCASSSGQGAGEKLFFGSGTQLSVL.

CDR3: CASSLSGGGYEQYF. The CDR3 DNA sequence: TGTGCCAGCAGTTTATCGGGAGGTGGGTACGAGCAGTACTTC. The rearrangement uses TRBV28 and TRBJ2-7, with 7 bases identical to TRBD2. Looked up from germline, CDR1 is MDHEN and CDR2 is SYDVKM. J was trimmed by 4 bases and V by 1 base; bases with no gene match: 4. CDR3 length: 14 residues. Using reference TRBV28 and TRBJ2-7 for the parts outside the CDR3, the full variable domain is DVKVTQSSRYLVKRTGEKVFLECVQDMDHENMFWYRQDPGLGLRLIYFSYDVKMKEKGDIPEGYSVSREKKERFSLILESASTNQTSMYLCASSLSGGGYEQYFGPGTRLTVT.

The CDR3 nucleotides read TGTGCCAGCAGTTTGGTGGTGGGGGGCACTGAAGCTTTCTTT. Translating it yields CASSLVVGGTEAFF. The rearrangement uses TRBV28 and TRBJ1-1, with D tentatively TRBD1 (5 bases). Germline CDR1 MDHEN, CDR2 SYDVKM. V shed 3 bases and J shed 4 bases, with 12 bases lying between them. This CDR3 contains 14 residues. Full variable domain (missing parts from reference TRBV28 and TRBJ1-1): DVKVTQSSRYLVKRTGEKVFLECVQDMDHENMFWYRQDPGLGLRLIYFSYDVKMKEKGDIPEGYSVSREKKERFSLILESASTNQTSMYLCASSLVVGGTEAFFGQGTRLTVV.

This clone was observed a single time. The chain joins TRBV9 to TRBJ2-7, with D possibly TRBD1 on 7 matching bases. The germline gives CDR1 SGDLS, CDR2 YYNGEE. Trimming removed 4 bases from V and 7 bases from J, with 30 bases in between. The CDR3 has 18 residues. CDR3: CASSRTTGSKAEGYEQYF. CDR3 coding DNA: TGTGCCAGCAGCCGAACGACAGGGAGCAAAGCGGAGGGGTATGAGCAGTACTTC.

This chain connects TRBV6-4 to TRBJ2-5, with D hard to call. From germline, CDR1 is MRHNA and CDR2 SNTAGT. This CDR3 has 17 residues. The V and J ends lost 2 bases and 5 bases respectively, with 21 bases between them. The CDR3 nucleotides are TGTGCCAGCAGTGACCCCCCGTCTCACCCAAGGAAGGAGACCCAGTACTTC. Translating it yields CASSDPPSHPRKETQYF.

V gene TRBV7-6 combines with J gene TRBJ2-6; weak D call: TRBD2 (5 bases). Looked up from germline, CDR1 is SGHVS and CDR2 is FNYEAQ. The CDR3 length is 15 residues. Trimming cost V 5 bases and J 0 bases, with 8 bases left between them. CDR3 DNA sequence: TGTGCCAGCAGCGAGAGCGGCTCTGGGGCCAACGTCCTGACTTTC. The encoded protein is CASSESGSGANVLTF.

Only a few counts were recorded for this clone. The chain uses TRBV5-1 and TRBJ2-1; D is perhaps TRBD1 (6 bases). Trimming shortened V by 3 bases and J by 13 bases, and 20 bases separated the two germline ends. CDR1 is SGHRS, CDR2 YFSETQ, per germline. The length of the CDR3 is 14 residues. CDR3 loop: CASSSTREGVRQFF. In DNA, the CDR3 is TGCGCCAGCAGCTCAACCCGTGAGGGGGTCCGACAGTTCTTC.

The V gene is TRBV28, the J gene TRBJ2-3; D unresolved. The germline V gene encodes CDR1 MDHEN and CDR2 SYDVKM. This CDR3 region has 13 residues. Trimming took 3 bases from V and 0 from J, leaving 4 bases between them. CDR3 region: CASSFGSTDTQYF. CDR3 bases: TGTGCCAGCAGTTTCGGGAGCACAGATACGCAGTATTTT.

The chain employs TRBV5-6 and TRBJ1-2; the D gene is possibly TRBD1 (6 bases). Looked up from germline, CDR1 is SGHDT and CDR2 is YYEEEE. The CDR3 spans 13 residues. Deletions cut 1 base from V and 4 bases from J, with 8 bases between. The CDR3 loop is CASSLTGTYGYTF. CDR3 bases: TGTGCCAGCAGCTTGACAGGGACCTATGGCTACACCTTC.

A single count supports this clone. The genes are TRBV11-2 and TRBJ2-3; 9 bases are shared with TRBD2. V was pared by 1 base and J by 1 base, with 3 bases of the junction left unmatched. The CDR3 has 16 amino acids. Germline CDR1 reads SGHAT; CDR2 reads FQNNGV. The CDR3 sequence: CASSLGGGGGTDTQYF. The CDR3 nucleotides read TGTGCCAGCAGCTTAGGTGGCGGGGGGGGCACAGATACGCAGTATTTT.